This TCR beta chain was sequenced during a study of T cell responses to AZD1222 COVID-19 vaccine. Some clones are missing from TCRdb's copy, which holds only in-frame ones; the method was immunoSEQ multiplex PCR. The sample lists 120,000 to 150,000 clones, 91% occurring once. Note on this clone: Antigen unknown.

CDR1 is SEHNR, CDR2 FQNEAQ, per germline (reference sequence). Trimming pared 4 bases from V and 11 bases from J, leaving 18 bases between. The CDR3 covers 15 residues. Study results and caveats: Variant regions that are unmutated are reportedly the target of nearly half of spike-specific TCRs. Two doses of AZD1222 preceded a rise in Spike-specific TCR breadth and depth. Clonal diversity was possibly underestimated; the donors were predominantly white British and more often female.

This clonotype originated in an adult who received the AZD1222 COVID-19 vaccine. The chain has TRBV7-9 and TRBJ1-6, with TRBD1 as a possible D gene (6 bases). Specimen: peripheral blood, collected 28 days after the second AZD1222 dose. CDR3 nucleotides: TGTGCCAGCAGCTCCTTACAGGGACGAAGGCCACCCCTCCACTTT. Translating gives CASSSLQGRRPPLHF. The variable domain in full, with the rest retrieved from reference TRBV7-9 and TRBJ1-6, is DTGVSQNPRHKITKRGQNVTFRCDPISEHNRLYWYRQTLGQGPEFLTYFQNEAQLEKSRLLSDRFSAERPKGSFSTLEIQRTEQGDSAMYLCASSSLQGRRPPLHFGNGTRLTVT.